The T cell receptor beta chain under discussion was sequenced for a study of T cell repertoires in cytomegalovirus infection. This clonotype appeared a few times. Its antigen is currently unknown. Study results and caveats: HLA-C-restricted CMV clonotypes gave the most frequent clonotype in two of eight donors. Summed frequency of public TCR beta families distinguished CMV carriers with the relevant HLA.

The junction had 6 bases not matched to a gene; V was cut back by 3 bases and J by 7 bases. Per germline, CDR1 LGHNA and CDR2 YSLEER. This CDR3 has 15 residues. TCRdb reprocessed the reads with MiXCR, giving one entry per CDR3 protein. The sample contains roughly 230,000 distinct CDR3 sequences, roughly 20% of which appear only once. The sequence was collected from a human donor in good health (CMV status not recorded). Some clones in this sample may be carry-over from other donors' samples. The source material was CD8+ T cells from PBMCs. This rearrangement joins TRBV4-3 to TRBJ1-5, with 10 positions matching TRBD1. The CDR3 bases are TGCGCCAGCAGCCAGCGACAGGGGGCGGGCCAGCCCCAGCATTTT. It specifies CASSQRQGAGQPQHF.